This TCR beta chain is drawn from a study of blood T cell repertoires in COVID-19. Overall study context: Samples representing acute and convalescent COVID-19 were sourced from the United States, Italy and Spain. In each case, the material was cDNA or gDNA derived from T cells, B-cell-depleted T cells, or PBMCs.

Between the trimmed V and J ends, which lost 7 bases and 6 bases, there was a span of 13 bases. This CDR3 is built from 13 residues. Germline CDR1 is MDHEN and CDR2 is SYDVKM. This clone was seen only a few times. Source study methods: Estimation of nucleated cell counts was performed using reference gene primer amplification. The table came from immunoSEQ multiplex PCR; TCRdb's copy has only in-frame clones and leaves some out. V, J and clone size are those of that table, while D and trimming were read from the DNA. The sample shows 45,000 to 50,000 clones, more than 80% of them seen only once. The chain employs TRBV28 and TRBJ2-4; weak D call: TRBD1 (6 bases). The clonotype originates from a man older than 75 in a cohort sampled during active COVID-19. The sequenced material came from peripheral blood. CDR3 bases: TGTGCCAGCACCCGGGGCAGGGGAAACATTCAGTACTTC. It codes for CASTRGRGNIQYF.